By share, the clone carrying this TCR beta chain ranks as large (0.1 to 1%). Its antigen is still unknown. Time point of the sample: inflamed ileum from the surgical specimen. TCRdb keeps only in-frame clones here, not all; method: immunoSEQ multiplex PCR. The sample comprises some 3,000 clones, around 79% of which are singletons, and approximately 5.9% rests with the top ten. The data belong to a study of T cell repertoires in ileal Crohn's disease. Whole-study context: Each sample's TCRB immunosequencing used five hundred nanograms of biopsy DNA. General study points: Clonal expansions were more frequent in active smokers than non-smokers at surgery.

Per germline, CDR1 WNHNN and CDR2 SYGVQD (reference sequence). The CDR3 runs to 14 residues. The V end was cut by 6 bases, the J end by 6 bases, with 18 bases between. Sequencing used ileal tissue. The sequence derives from an adult with Crohn's disease. The rearrangement links TRBV10-1 to TRBJ2-7; D is possibly TRBD1 (6 bases). DNA of the CDR3: TGCGCCAGCAGCCAAGATACAGGGTCTCTCGAGCAGTACTTC. It translates to CASSQDTGSLEQYF.